This T cell receptor (beta chain) was captured in a study of blood T cell repertoires in COVID-19. CDR1 SGHTS and CDR2 YDEGEE come from the germline V gene. The length of the CDR3 is 16 residues. The ends lost 7 bases at V and 0 bases at J; junction bases unmatched: 10. The protocol was immunoSEQ multiplex PCR, while the TCRdb copy is restricted to in-frame clones and leaves out a portion. The top ten clones hold approximately 10% of a sample with more than 90,000 clones, approximately 77% of them seen once. The specimen sequenced was peripheral blood. The TCR originated in a woman older than 75 with acute or convalescent COVID-19. This chain links TRBV5-8 with TRBJ1-1; 9 bases map to TRBD1. The CDR3 loop reads CASPSGQGRMNTEAFF. In DNA, the CDR3 is TGTGCCAGCCCCAGCGGACAGGGGAGAATGAACACTGAAGCTTTCTTT.